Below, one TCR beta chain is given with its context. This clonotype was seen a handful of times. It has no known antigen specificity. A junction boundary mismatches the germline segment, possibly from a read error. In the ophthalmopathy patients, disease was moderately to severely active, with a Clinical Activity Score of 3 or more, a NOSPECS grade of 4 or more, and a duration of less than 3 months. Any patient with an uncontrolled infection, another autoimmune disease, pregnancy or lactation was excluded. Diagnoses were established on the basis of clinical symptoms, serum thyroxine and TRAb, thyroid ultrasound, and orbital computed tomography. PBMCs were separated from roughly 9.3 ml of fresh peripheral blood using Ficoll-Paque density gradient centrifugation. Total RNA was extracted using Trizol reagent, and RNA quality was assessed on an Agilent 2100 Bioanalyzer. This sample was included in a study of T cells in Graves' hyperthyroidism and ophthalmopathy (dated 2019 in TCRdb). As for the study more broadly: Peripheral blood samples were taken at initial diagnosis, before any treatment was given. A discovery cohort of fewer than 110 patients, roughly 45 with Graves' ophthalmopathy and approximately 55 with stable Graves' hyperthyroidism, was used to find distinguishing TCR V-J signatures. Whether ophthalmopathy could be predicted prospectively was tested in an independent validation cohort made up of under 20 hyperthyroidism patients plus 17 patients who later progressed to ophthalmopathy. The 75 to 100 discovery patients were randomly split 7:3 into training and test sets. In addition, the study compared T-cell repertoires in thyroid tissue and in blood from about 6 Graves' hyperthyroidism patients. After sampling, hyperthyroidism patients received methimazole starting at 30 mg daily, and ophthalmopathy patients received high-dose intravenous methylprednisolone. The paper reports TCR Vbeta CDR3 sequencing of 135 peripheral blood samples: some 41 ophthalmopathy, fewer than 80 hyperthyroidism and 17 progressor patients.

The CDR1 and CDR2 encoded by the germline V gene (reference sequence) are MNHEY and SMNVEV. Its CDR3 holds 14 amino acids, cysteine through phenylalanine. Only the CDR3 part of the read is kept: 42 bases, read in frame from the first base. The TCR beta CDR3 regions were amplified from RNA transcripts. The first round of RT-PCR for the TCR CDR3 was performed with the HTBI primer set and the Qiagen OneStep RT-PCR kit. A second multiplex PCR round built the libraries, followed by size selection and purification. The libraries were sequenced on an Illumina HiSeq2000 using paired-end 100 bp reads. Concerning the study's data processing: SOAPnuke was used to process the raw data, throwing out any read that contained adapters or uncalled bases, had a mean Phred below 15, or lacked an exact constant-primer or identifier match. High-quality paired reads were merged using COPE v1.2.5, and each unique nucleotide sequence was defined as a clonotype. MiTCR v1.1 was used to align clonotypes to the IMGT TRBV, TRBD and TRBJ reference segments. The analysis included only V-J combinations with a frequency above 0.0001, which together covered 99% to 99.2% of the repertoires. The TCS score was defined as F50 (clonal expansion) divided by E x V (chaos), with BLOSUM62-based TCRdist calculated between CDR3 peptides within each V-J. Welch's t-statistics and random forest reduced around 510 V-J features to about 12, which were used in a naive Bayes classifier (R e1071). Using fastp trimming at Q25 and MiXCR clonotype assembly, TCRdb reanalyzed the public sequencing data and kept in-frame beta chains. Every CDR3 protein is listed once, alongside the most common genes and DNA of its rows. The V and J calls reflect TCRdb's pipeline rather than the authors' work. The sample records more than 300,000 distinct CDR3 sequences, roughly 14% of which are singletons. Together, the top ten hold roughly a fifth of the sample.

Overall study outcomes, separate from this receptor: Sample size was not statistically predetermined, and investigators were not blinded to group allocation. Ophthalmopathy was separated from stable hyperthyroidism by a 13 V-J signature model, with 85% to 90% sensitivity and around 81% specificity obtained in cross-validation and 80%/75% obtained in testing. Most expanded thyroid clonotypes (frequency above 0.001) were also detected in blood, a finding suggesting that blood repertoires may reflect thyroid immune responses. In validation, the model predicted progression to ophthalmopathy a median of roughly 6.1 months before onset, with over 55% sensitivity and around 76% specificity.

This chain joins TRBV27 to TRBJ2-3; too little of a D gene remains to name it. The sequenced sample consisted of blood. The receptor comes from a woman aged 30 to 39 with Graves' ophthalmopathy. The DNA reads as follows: TGTGCCGGCAGTCAGCACCGGTACACAGATACGCAGTATTTT. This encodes CAGSQHRYTDTQYF.